This T cell receptor beta chain was sequenced during a study of beta chain features in type 1 diabetes. Study-wide background: The study found patients and healthy donors alike in age, gender and cell yields.

By way of CD45RO/CCR7/CD25/CD127/CD95/CD27, the CD4+ regulatory, stem cell-like memory, central memory and naive cells were sorted. Trimming pared 6 bases from V and 9 bases from J, leaving 12 bases between. Germline CDR1 is LNHDA and CDR2 is SQIVND (reference sequence). This CDR3 has 12 amino acids. Every bit of the isolated RNA underwent reverse transcription, so sequencing read expressed TCRB transcripts. The protocol was immunoSEQ multiplex PCR, while the TCRdb copy is restricted to in-frame clones and leaves out a portion. The table has 310,000 or so clones, approximately 9.9% seen once. Whole-study results and caveats: More deletions and fewer insertions at VDJ junctions were seen in type 1 diabetes patients. Among all four CD4+ subsets, Type 1 diabetes patients had TCRB CDR3s that were moderately but significantly shorter.

This clone was counted many times. The antigen is undetermined. The TCR comes from a woman in her 30s in good health. The sequenced sample consisted of naive CD4+ T cells from blood. The chain has TRBV19 and TRBJ2-1, with D unclear. The CDR3 DNA is TGTGCCAGTAGCTATGGAGAGGCTGAGCAGTTCTTC. Amino acids: CASSYGEAEQFF.